Sequencing of this T cell receptor (beta chain) was carried out in a study of identical twins (dated by TCRdb to the mid-2010s). For the study in its entirety: To test whether fetal clonotypes persist, the study used deep sequencing on TCR alpha and beta repertoires from monozygotic twins, unrelated adults of various ages, and cord blood. To rule out contamination, replicate twin experiments were performed at different times with different library preparation protocols.

Libraries were prepared through 5' RACE. Sequencing relied on an Illumina HiSeq 2000. Template switching introduced a universal primer binding site; the final cDNA contained a unique molecular identifier, enabling accurate counting of TCR cDNA molecules. Specific primers in the conserved constant-segment region were used to synthesize first-strand cDNA for TCR alpha and beta chains. To control for contamination, every cDNA library carried two barcodes: a SMART-Mk sample barcode plus Illumina barcodes. Two successive PCR steps introduced TruSeq adapter sequences along with Illumina sample barcodes. The Illumina HiSeq platform was used with custom primers to sequence TCR alpha and beta cDNA libraries. On the authors' methods: Unique molecular identifiers were extracted from raw reads with MiGEC, and CDR3 positions were determined with MiXCR. Recombination models were inferred per individual with the repgenHMM and IGoR tools using an EM algorithm. Shared clonotype analysis was performed with the tcR package in R, normalizing sharing by the product of cloneset sizes. To study raw recombination without the effects of thymic and clonal selection, out-of-frame nonproductive sequences were analyzed. TCRdb reworked the public reads: Q25 trimming with fastp, MiXCR clone assembly, productive beta chains retained. Rows are unified per CDR3 protein, each entry keeping the most common DNA and genes. The V and J calls come from TCRdb's annotation, not from the publication. Here the sample has 1,800,000 or so distinct CDR3 sequences; roughly 35% occur a single time. The ten biggest clones cover around 0.25% of the sample.

Overall results and qualifications from the work: Zero-insertion analyses could be partly confounded by invariant T cells such as MAIT and iNKT, although diverse VJ usage argued against such confounding for most clonotypes. Abundant cord blood beta clonotypes carried fewer insertions; young adult naive repertoires showed a weaker similar trend, while memory repertoires showed none. Because the same donors could not be followed over many years, conclusions were based on cross-sectional statistical analysis. In beta out-of-frame sequences, excess twin sharing was weaker, because having fewer shared sequences lowered the signal-to-noise ratio. Compared with coincidental sharing between unrelated individuals, out-of-frame TCR alpha sequences shared between twins showed an excess of sequences with low generation probability. In monozygotic twins, recombination models systematically underestimated out-of-frame TCR alpha sharing, but the models matched the sharing seen between unrelated individuals.

The sample holds a few counts of this clonotype. Its antigen remains unidentified. Per-nucleotide qualities are absent, and no much larger clonotype sits a single base away. Every donor was a healthy Caucasian. CDR1 and CDR2 were assigned from the germline V gene (reference sequence) as SGHAT and FQDESV. V and J are trimmed by 2 bases and 3 bases, and the gene matches miss 7 bases of the junction. Including the terminal cysteine and phenylalanine, the CDR3 comprises 15 residues. Just the 45-base CDR3 DNA is kept, in frame starting at base 1. Sequencing was carried out using cord blood. The TCR comes from a newborn girl in good health. The V and J genes are TRBV11-1 and TRBJ2-7; 7 junctional bases match TRBD1. CDR3 reads: CASSLTWDSRYEQYF. The DNA is as follows: TGTGCCAGCAGCTTAACCTGGGACAGCCGCTACGAGCAGTACTTC.